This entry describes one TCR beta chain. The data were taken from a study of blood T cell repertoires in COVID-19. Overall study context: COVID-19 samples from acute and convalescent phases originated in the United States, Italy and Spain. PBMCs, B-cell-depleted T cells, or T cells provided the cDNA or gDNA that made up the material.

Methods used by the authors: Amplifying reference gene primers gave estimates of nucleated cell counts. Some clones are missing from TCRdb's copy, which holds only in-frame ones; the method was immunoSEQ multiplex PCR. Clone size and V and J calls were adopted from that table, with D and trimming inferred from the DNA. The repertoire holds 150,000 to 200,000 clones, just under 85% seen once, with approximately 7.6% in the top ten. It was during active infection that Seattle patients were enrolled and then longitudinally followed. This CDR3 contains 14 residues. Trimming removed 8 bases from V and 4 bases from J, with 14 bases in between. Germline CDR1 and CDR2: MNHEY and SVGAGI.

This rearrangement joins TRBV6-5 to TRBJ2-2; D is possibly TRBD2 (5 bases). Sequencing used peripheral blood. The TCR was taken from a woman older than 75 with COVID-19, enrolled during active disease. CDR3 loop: CASRPGGGTGELFF. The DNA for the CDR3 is TGTGCCAGCCGTCCAGGAGGTGGCACCGGGGAGCTGTTTTTT.